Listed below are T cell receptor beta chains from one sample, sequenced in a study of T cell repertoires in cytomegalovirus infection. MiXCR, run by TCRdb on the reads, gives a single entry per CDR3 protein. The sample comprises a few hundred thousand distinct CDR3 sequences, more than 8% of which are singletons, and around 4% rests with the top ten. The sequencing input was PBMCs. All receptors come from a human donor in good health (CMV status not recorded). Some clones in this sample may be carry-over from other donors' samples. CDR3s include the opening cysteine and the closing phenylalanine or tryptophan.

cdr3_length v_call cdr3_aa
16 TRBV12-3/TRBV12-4 CASSSRGTSGRDEQFF
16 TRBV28 CASSLQLGSGNYGYTF
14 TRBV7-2 CASSATSGYYEQYF
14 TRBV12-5 CASGTSGGMDEQYF
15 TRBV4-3 CASSSGQGENGELFF
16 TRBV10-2 CASSVGPSTYPDTQYF
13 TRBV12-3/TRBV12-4 CASREVNNSPLHF
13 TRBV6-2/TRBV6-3 CASRRGLDTEAFF
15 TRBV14 CASSQGRSSYNEQFF
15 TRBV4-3 CASSQSGLAGYIQYF
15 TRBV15 CATSSRTGGTETQYF
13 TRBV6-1 CASSETFRPEQYF
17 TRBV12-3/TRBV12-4 CASSLVRGIDSNQPQHF
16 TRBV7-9 CASSLGEGLYRYGYTF
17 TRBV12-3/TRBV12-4 CASSSSQRGVSTDTQYF
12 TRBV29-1 CSVVVSGNTIYF
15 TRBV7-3 CASSTHRSSYNEQFF
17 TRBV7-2 CASSLHRGPGLSTEAFF
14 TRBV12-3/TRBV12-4 CASSPPGASSPQHF
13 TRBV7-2 CASSLEQGNEAFF
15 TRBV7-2 CASSLETGDNSPLHF
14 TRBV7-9 CASSLGSTVYEQYF
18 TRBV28 CASSYPQGYYSGANVLTF
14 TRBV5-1 CASSFPGGGHEQFF
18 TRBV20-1 CSAAPGSGGAYGASTQYF
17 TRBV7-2 CASSLGSPGRIDEKLFF
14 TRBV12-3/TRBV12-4 CASSLRTENQPQHF
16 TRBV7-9 CASSPDMRSSADTQYF
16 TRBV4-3 CASSQDSGTSSYEQYF
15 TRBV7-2 CASSPAVGGTYEQYF
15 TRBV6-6 CASRAGTRHTDTQYF
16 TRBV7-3 CASSLMAGGSTGELFF
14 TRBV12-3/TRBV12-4 CASSTGDSNQPQHF
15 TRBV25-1 CASSLASGRGDTQYF
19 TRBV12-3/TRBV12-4 CASSLETGDLRSYNSPLHF
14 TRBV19 CASKGLRDNSPLHF
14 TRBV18 CASSPNRITDTQYF
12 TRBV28 CASRLLGNEQYF
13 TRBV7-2 CASSKQGRYGYTF
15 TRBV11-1 CASSLRDTVYYEQYF
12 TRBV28 CASRQANSPLHF
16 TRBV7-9 CASSPGKPPIYNEQFF
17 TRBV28 CASSLWDRRLSNQPQHF
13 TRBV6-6 CATMRGQAYEQYF
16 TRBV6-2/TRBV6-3 CASSLPAGTYNSPLHF
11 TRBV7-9 CASSFRGSQYF
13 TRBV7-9 CASSIGTYYGYTF
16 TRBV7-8 CASSLGRGPGGGELFF
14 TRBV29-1 CSVEGIESQETQYF
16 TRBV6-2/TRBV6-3 CASSFRPDREVDTQYF
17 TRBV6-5 CASSQRVGLAGPDEQFF
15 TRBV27 CASSLLGQMGTEAFF
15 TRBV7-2 CASSRVDRLMYGYTF